The next 21 T cell receptor beta chains were all read from a single sample in a study of shared clonotypes between healthy human individuals. Repertoires were generated with immunoSEQ multiplex PCR, while TCRdb's copy carries only in-frame clones and drops some. The sample holds about 980,000 clones, around 80% seen once. Input material: memory CD4+ T cells sorted from blood. Described subset: CD45RA-negative fraction. Receptors were obtained from a man younger than 35 in good health.

This clone was counted once. The V and J genes are TRBV19 and TRBJ2-2; D is ambiguous. V was trimmed by 11 bases and J by 4 bases, leaving 14 bases between them. The CDR3 has 13 residues. In germline, CDR1 is LNHDA, CDR2 SQIVND (reference sequence). The CDR3 DNA reads TGTGCCTGCCGGGCGTATGGCACCGGGGAGCTGTTTTTT. Translation gives CACRAYGTGELFF.

Points on this clone: Germline is not matched at one junction end, which may reflect a read error. The chain employs TRBV7-7 and TRBJ2-1; 10 bases agree with TRBD2. Germline V gene sequence: CDR1 SSHAT, CDR2 FNYEAQ (reference sequence). This CDR3 region has 18 residues. The CDR3 nucleotides are TGTGCTAGCAGCTTGCTAGCGGGGGCCTCGAGCTCCTACAATGAGCAGTTCTTC. This codes for CASSLLAGASSSYNEQFF.

The chain joins TRBV6-6 to TRBJ2-5, with D uncertain. The V end lost 0 bases, the J end lost 5 bases, and 10 bases lay between the germline ends. CDR3 length equals 14 residues. The germline CDR1 and CDR2 sequences are MNHNY and SVGAGI (reference sequence). The CDR3 sequence is CASSYSRRRETQYF. CDR3 nucleotides: TGTGCCAGCAGTTACTCGAGGCGTCGGGAGACCCAGTACTTC.

This rearrangement joins TRBV2 to TRBJ2-1; D gene unclear. Germline values: CDR1 SNHLY, CDR2 FYNNEI. The CDR3 loop spans 13 amino acids. The V end lost 8 bases, the J end lost 0 bases, and 8 bases lay between the germline ends. The CDR3 DNA follows: TGTGCCAGCGAGGCCCCCTCCTACAATGAGCAGTTCTTC. Protein sequence: CASEAPSYNEQFF.

In this sample, this clone turned up a few times. Written as DNA, the CDR3 is TGTGCCAGCAGGGGGGGGGCCTCTGGGCCTGGAAACACCATATATTTT. This encodes CASRGGASGPGNTIYF. V and J are TRBV2 and TRBJ1-3; weak D call: TRBD1 (6 bases). The CDR3 length is 16 residues. In germline, CDR1 is SNHLY, CDR2 FYNNEI. V dropped 6 bases and J dropped 2 bases, with 17 bases sitting between them.

The chain carries TRBV28 and TRBJ1-1; TRBD1 aligns across 7 bases. This CDR3 comprises 17 residues. Per the germline V gene, CDR1 is MDHEN and CDR2 is SYDVKM. The V segment lost 6 bases and the J segment 2 bases; nucleotides outside the gene matches: 15. The CDR3 bases are TGTGCCAGCAGCTTTTCTTATGGCGCAGGGGGTAACACTGAAGCTTTCTTT. Translating gives CASSFSYGAGGNTEAFF.

The genes are TRBV4-1 and TRBJ1-2; D gene unclear. Trimming left V 1 base short and J 1 base short, with 7 bases between. This CDR3 region has 14 residues. CDR1 and CDR2 from the germline V gene are MGHRA and YSYEKL. The CDR3 coding sequence is TGCGCCAGCAGCCAAGCTGTCAGTAACTATGGCTACACCTTC. Its translation is CASSQAVSNYGYTF.

In DNA form, the CDR3 reads TGTGCTAGTGGTTTGGGGCAGGGTCGGACCTACGAGCAGTACTTC. Its protein product is CASGLGQGRTYEQYF. The gene calls are TRBV12-5 and TRBJ2-7; a possible D gene is TRBD1 (5 bases). CDR3 length equals 15 residues. In germline, CDR1 is LGHNT, CDR2 FRNRAP. V lost 1 base and J 2 bases, leaving 12 bases between the germline ends. Full variable domain (rest looked up from reference TRBV12-5 and TRBJ2-7): DARVTQTPRHKVTEMGQEVTMRCQPILGHNTVFWYRQTMMQGLELLAYFRNRAPLDDSGMPKDRFSAEMPDATLATLKIQPSEPRDSAVYFCASGLGQGRTYEQYFGPGTRLTVT.

This clone has only a few counts. This chain joins TRBV7-9 and TRBJ1-6; D not resolved. Trimming left V 3 bases short and J 9 bases short, with 12 bases between. Germline V CDR1 and CDR2: SEHNR, FQNEAQ (reference sequence). This CDR3 spans 14 amino acids. The CDR3, as DNA: TGTGCCAGCAGCTTTGGACTGGGAGGTTCACCCCTCCACTTT. Amino acid sequence: CASSFGLGGSPLHF.

The chain carries TRBV7-9 and TRBJ1-2, with 7 bases fitting TRBD1. The V gene's germline CDR1 is SEHNR and CDR2 FQNEAQ (reference sequence). V lost 1 base to trimming and J lost 6 bases; unmatched junction nucleotides: 8. The CDR3 consists of 15 residues. The CDR3 region has the DNA TGTGCCAGCAGCTTAGATCTACAGGGGTCGCATGGCTACACCTTC. It yields the protein CASSLDLQGSHGYTF.

This chain connects TRBV28 to TRBJ1-4, with 8 bases matching TRBD1. This CDR3 comprises 14 residues. Losses at the gene ends were 6 bases for V and 3 bases for J; bases not matched to a gene: 3. The germline V gene encodes CDR1 MDHEN and CDR2 SYDVKM. The CDR3 reads CASRLTGANEKLFF. In nucleotides, the CDR3 is TGTGCCAGCAGGCTGACAGGGGCTAATGAAAAACTGTTTTTT.

This clone was seen just once. The chain couples TRBV7-9 to TRBJ1-3; D possibly corresponds to TRBD1 (5 bases). V dropped 7 bases and J dropped 2 bases, with 9 bases sitting between them. CDR1 SEHNR and CDR2 FQNEAQ come from the germline V gene (reference sequence). This CDR3 has 13 residues. DNA for the CDR3: TGTGCCAGCACGAGGGGACCTGGAAACACCATATATTTT. Translation gives CASTRGPGNTIYF.

The chain uses TRBV4-2 and TRBJ2-5; 7 positions agree with TRBD2. The CDR3 totals 15 residues. V lost 2 bases and J lost 1; bases outside the gene matches: 4. Germline CDR1 and CDR2: LGHNA and YNFKEQ. CDR3 coding DNA: TGTGCCAGCAGCCAAAGTGGGGGGGGCCAAGAGACCCAGTACTTC. Translation gives CASSQSGGGQETQYF.

This clone was seen a single time. The chain is built from TRBV4-3 and TRBJ2-7; 11 bases fit TRBD1. This CDR3 contains 18 residues. Germline V CDR1 and CDR2: LGHNA, YSLEER. V dropped 4 bases and J dropped 0; count of bases not matched to a gene: 11. The CDR3 spells CASSPQNPGTGGSYEQYF. The CDR3 DNA reads as TGCGCCAGCAGCCCTCAAAACCCCGGGACAGGGGGCTCCTACGAGCAGTACTTC.

This chain links TRBV2 with TRBJ1-5, with D unresolved. The germline gives CDR1 SNHLY, CDR2 FYNNEI. Trimming shortened V by 2 bases and J by 9 bases, and 14 bases separated the two germline ends. The CDR3 runs to 14 residues. For the CDR3, the DNA is TGTGCCAGCAGTGAAACCAGAGCCCGATCGCCCCAGCATTTT. It codes for CASSETRARSPQHF.

The V call is TRBV18, the J call TRBJ1-2; 11 bases fit TRBD1. Germline V CDR1 and CDR2: KGHSH, LQKENI. The CDR3 sequence is 18 residues long. The J segment lost 0 bases and the V segment lost 3 bases, leaving 9 bases of the junction unmatched. The CDR3 coding sequence is TGTGCCAGCTCACCTTCCGGGACAGGGGGAACATCTAACTATGGCTACACCTTC. Protein product: CASSPSGTGGTSNYGYTF.

V gene TRBV18 combines with J gene TRBJ2-2; D gene uncertain. V lost 5 bases and J 3 bases, leaving 7 bases between the germline ends. CDR1 and CDR2 from the germline V gene are KGHSH and LQKENI. The length of the CDR3 is 13 residues. The CDR3 nucleotides are TGTGCCAGCTCATCCGAGGACACCGGGGAGCTGTTTTTT. It codes for CASSSEDTGELFF.

This clone has more than one count but fewer than ten. This rearrangement joins TRBV30 to TRBJ1-4; the D gene is possibly TRBD1 (5 bases). The CDR3 totals 13 residues. CDR1 is GTSNPN and CDR2 is SVGIG in the germline V gene (reference sequence). Trimming removed 2 bases from V and 8 bases from J, with 12 bases in between. CDR3 loop: CAWSLGGKEKLFF. The CDR3, as DNA: TGTGCCTGGAGTCTCGGGGGAAAGGAAAAACTGTTTTTT.

The chain recombines TRBV4-3 with TRBJ1-5, with TRBD1 matching 7 bases. Germline-derived CDR1 and CDR2 are LGHNA and YSLEER. After removal of 4 bases from V and 0 bases from J, the junction contained 12 bases not matched to a gene. The CDR3 has 18 residues. For the CDR3, the DNA is TGCGCCAGCAGCCCGGGTCCAGGGGGAGCATATAGCAATCAGCCCCAGCATTTT. Residues: CASSPGPGGAYSNQPQHF.

Only a few counts were recorded for this clone. Here the CDR3 DNA reads TGTGCCAGCAGCTTAGGCCACACTCCAGATACGCAGTATTTT. Translated: CASSLGHTPDTQYF. The chain couples TRBV11-3 to TRBJ2-3; D not certain. Germline CDR1 is SGHNT and CDR2 is YENEEA. The V gene lost 1 base and the J gene lost 4 bases, with 9 bases spanning the gap. This CDR3 is built from 14 residues.

The chain has TRBV30 and TRBJ2-3; 9 nucleotides match TRBD1. This CDR3 comprises 12 residues. Losses at the gene ends were 3 bases for V and 11 bases for J; bases not matched to a gene: 6. The germline V gene encodes CDR1 GTSNPN and CDR2 SVGIG (reference sequence). As DNA, the CDR3 is TGTGCCTGGAGCGTCACAGGGGGCGGGCAGTATTTT. As protein: CAWSVTGGGQYF.